A selection of T cell receptor beta chains follows, all from one sample in a study of shared clonotypes between healthy human individuals. The table came from immunoSEQ multiplex PCR; TCRdb's copy has only in-frame clones and leaves some out. In the table there are around 2.3 million clones, about 94% of which are singletons. Material: naive CD4+ T cells sorted from blood. All receptors derive from a man younger than 30 in good health. The CDR3 runs from the conserved cysteine through the conserved F or W. The D gene is left open where the match is weak. Clone size appears in some rows only: once, few, many, or a class for an expanded clone.

size,J,D,V,CDR3,DNA
NA,TRBJ2-3,NA,TRBV10-3,CATKKAASTDTQYF,TGTGCCACGAAAAAGGCGGCCTCCACAGATACGCAGTATTTT
NA,TRBJ2-3,NA,TRBV18,CASSSGGGTDTQYF,TGTGCCAGCTCATCTGGAGGGGGCACAGATACGCAGTATTTT
NA,TRBJ2-2,NA,TRBV4-1,CASRRTRLETGELFF,TGCGCCAGCAGGAGGACCAGGTTGGAAACCGGGGAGCTGTTTTTT
once,TRBJ2-1,TRBD2,TRBV6-4,CASSDGLAGASSYNEQFF,TGTGCCAGCAGTGACGGACTAGCGGGGGCCAGCTCCTACAATGAGCAGTTCTTC
NA,TRBJ2-3,TRBD2,TRBV2,CASSGSGRDTDTQYF,TGTGCCAGCAGTGGTAGCGGGAGGGACACAGATACGCAGTATTTT
NA,TRBJ2-2,NA,TRBV5-6,CASRLGATGELFF,TGTGCCAGCAGGCTTGGGGCCACCGGGGAGCTGTTTTTT
NA,TRBJ2-3,NA,TRBV10-3,CAISGGARADTQYF,TGTGCCATCAGTGGGGGGGCGAGGGCAGATACGCAGTATTTT
NA,TRBJ1-6,TRBD1,TRBV28,CASSFSRGLSPLHF,TGTGCCAGCAGTTTCTCCAGGGGGCTCTCACCCCTCCACTTT
NA,TRBJ1-4,NA,TRBV28,CAAGLGKLGEKLFF,TGTGCCGCCGGTCTAGGCAAGTTGGGGGAAAAACTGTTTTTT
NA,TRBJ1-1,NA,TRBV6-1,CASSVWPSNTEAFF,TGTGCCAGCAGTGTTTGGCCTTCGAACACTGAAGCTTTCTTT
NA,TRBJ2-2,NA,TRBV18,CASSPRAPTANTGELFF,TGTGCCAGCTCACCCCGGGCCCCTACCGCGAACACCGGGGAGCTGTTTTTT
NA,TRBJ2-2,NA,TRBV6-5,CASTEVGTAGELFF,TGTGCCAGCACCGAAGTCGGGACTGCCGGGGAGCTGTTTTTT
NA,TRBJ2-1,TRBD2,TRBV18,CASSPAGLGDHNEQFF,TGTGCCAGCTCACCAGCGGGACTAGGGGATCACAATGAGCAGTTCTTC
once,TRBJ2-1,TRBD2,TRBV6-6,CASRDPGGAYNEQFF,TGTGCCAGCAGAGACCCGGGGGGGGCCTACAATGAGCAGTTCTTC
once,TRBJ1-4,NA,TRBV30,CAWSSGTDEKLFF,TGTGCCTGGAGTAGCGGGACGGATGAAAAACTGTTTTTT
NA,TRBJ1-1,TRBD1,TRBV2,CASSAGTGGMNTEAFF,TGTGCCAGCAGCGCCGGGACAGGGGGCATGAACACTGAAGCTTTCTTT
NA,TRBJ1-2,NA,TRBV20-1,CSARRDGYTF,TGCAGTGCTAGGCGGGATGGCTACACCTTC
NA,TRBJ1-2,NA,TRBV11-2,CASSLGPSYGYTF,TGTGCCAGCAGCTTAGGTCCTAGCTATGGCTACACCTTC
NA,TRBJ1-1,NA,TRBV11-2,CASSDGGPNTEAFF,TGTGCCAGCAGCGATGGAGGGCCGAACACTGAAGCTTTCTTT
NA,TRBJ2-7,NA,TRBV5-1,CASSVQTEYEQYF,TGCGCCAGCAGCGTTCAGACAGAATACGAGCAGTACTTC
NA,TRBJ1-1,NA,TRBV23-1,CASSQSRRFKRRNTEAFF,TGCGCCAGCAGTCAATCGAGGCGATTTAAGCGCAGGAACACTGAAGCTTTCTTT
NA,TRBJ1-2,NA,TRBV5-6,CASSWTEANYGYTF,TGTGCCAGCAGCTGGACCGAAGCTAACTATGGCTACACCTTC
NA,TRBJ1-1,NA,TRBV6-6,CASSYQVGGMNTEAFF,TGTGCCAGCAGTTACCAGGTGGGGGGTATGAACACTGAAGCTTTCTTT
once,TRBJ2-3,NA,TRBV5-6,CASSAGYTDTQYF,TGTGCCAGCAGCGCGGGCTACACAGATACGCAGTATTTT
NA,TRBJ1-2,TRBD1,TRBV5-4,CASSPTGGSPYGYTF,TGTGCCAGCAGCCCGACAGGGGGCTCCCCCTATGGCTACACCTTC
NA,TRBJ2-4,NA,TRBV11-1,CASSSSGAGWDKNIQYF,TGTGCCAGCAGCTCGAGCGGCGCAGGGTGGGACAAAAACATTCAGTACTTC
NA,TRBJ1-6,NA,TRBV30,CAWTGFNSPLHF,TGTGCCTGGACCGGTTTCAATTCACCCCTCCACTTT
NA,TRBJ2-1,NA,TRBV6-1,CASTPRASSYNEQFF,TGTGCCAGCACCCCGCGGGCCAGCTCCTACAATGAGCAGTTCTTC
NA,TRBJ2-7,NA,TRBV4-3,CASSWDLSSYEQYF,TGCGCCAGCAGCTGGGACCTGAGCTCCTACGAGCAGTACTTC
NA,TRBJ2-5,NA,TRBV6-5,CASRRGTLKETQYF,TGTGCCAGCAGACGTGGGACTTTGAAAGAGACCCAGTACTTC
NA,TRBJ1-2,TRBD1,TRBV7-2,CASSLGGGQGRAYGYTF,TGTGCCAGCAGCTTAGGTGGGGGACAGGGCAGAGCCTATGGCTACACCTTC
NA,TRBJ1-2,NA,TRBV30,CAWRGPSGYGYTF,TGTGCCTGGAGGGGACCGTCAGGATATGGCTACACCTTC
NA,TRBJ1-2,NA,TRBV18,CASSAPSAFYGYTF,TGTGCCAGCTCAGCCCCTTCAGCTTTCTATGGCTACACCTTC
once,TRBJ1-5,TRBD1,TRBV5-1,CASSLTGGSNQPQHF,TGCGCCAGCAGCTTGACAGGGGGGAGCAATCAGCCCCAGCATTTT
NA,TRBJ2-5,NA,TRBV11-2,CASSSQDGLFAQYF,TGTGCCAGCAGCTCCCAGGACGGACTTTTTGCCCAGTACTTC
NA,TRBJ2-7,TRBD1,TRBV6-1,CASSEMTGREQYF,TGTGCCAGCAGTGAAATGACAGGGCGCGAGCAGTACTTC